This T cell receptor beta chain appears in the sequencing data of a study of identical twins. The study, taken as a whole, reports: The study reached conclusions through statistical analysis that was cross-sectional, not following the same donors.

CDR3 size: 15 residues. V was pared by 7 bases and J by 1 base, with 15 bases between. Germline V gene data show CDR1 as MNHNS and CDR2 as SASEGT. The donors were all healthy and Caucasian. Worth noting for this clonotype: The antigen remains undetermined.

Template switching added a universal primer site; cDNA carried unique molecular identifiers. Each CDR3 protein is one row after TCRdb ran MiXCR on the 5' RACE reads. The data contain a few hundred thousand distinct CDR3 sequences, approximately 17% of them seen just once; the ten biggest clones take up approximately 12%. The sequencing sample was made of naive T cells sorted from blood. The chain employs TRBV6-1 and TRBJ2-3, with a tentative D call TRBD1 (7 bases). The sequence was collected from a man aged 45-65 years in good health. The DNA for the CDR3 is TGTGCCAGCACCCAGGGGGGCGCAGGCACAGATACGCAGTATTTT. Translation: CASTQGGAGTDTQYF.